The source of this T cell receptor beta chain is a study of shared clonotypes between healthy human individuals. CDR3 length equals 17 residues. Trimming removed 4 bases from V and 6 bases from J, with 22 bases in between. Looked up from germline, CDR1 is SGHNT and CDR2 is YYREEE (reference sequence). In the source study's methods: Filtering differed for immunoSEQ, which gave only junction sequences without quality scores. Clones were read by immunoSEQ multiplex PCR, and TCRdb kept only the in-frame ones, dropping some. From that table come the V and J calls and clone size; the DNA was used to work out D and trimming. The repertoire holds 600,000 to 750,000 clones, with 90% as singletons.

The genes are TRBV5-4 and TRBJ2-2, with a tentative D call TRBD1 (6 bases). The sequence derives from a man younger than 30 in good health. Some clones in this sample may be carry-over from other donors' samples. The sample consisted of memory CD8+ T cells from PBMCs. Stated subset: CD45RO+ cells pooled with CCR7-negative TemRA cells. CDR3 residues: CASSGNRDTKGSGELFF. For the CDR3, the DNA is TGTGCCAGCAGCGGCAACCGGGACACCAAGGGTTCCGGGGAGCTGTTTTTT.